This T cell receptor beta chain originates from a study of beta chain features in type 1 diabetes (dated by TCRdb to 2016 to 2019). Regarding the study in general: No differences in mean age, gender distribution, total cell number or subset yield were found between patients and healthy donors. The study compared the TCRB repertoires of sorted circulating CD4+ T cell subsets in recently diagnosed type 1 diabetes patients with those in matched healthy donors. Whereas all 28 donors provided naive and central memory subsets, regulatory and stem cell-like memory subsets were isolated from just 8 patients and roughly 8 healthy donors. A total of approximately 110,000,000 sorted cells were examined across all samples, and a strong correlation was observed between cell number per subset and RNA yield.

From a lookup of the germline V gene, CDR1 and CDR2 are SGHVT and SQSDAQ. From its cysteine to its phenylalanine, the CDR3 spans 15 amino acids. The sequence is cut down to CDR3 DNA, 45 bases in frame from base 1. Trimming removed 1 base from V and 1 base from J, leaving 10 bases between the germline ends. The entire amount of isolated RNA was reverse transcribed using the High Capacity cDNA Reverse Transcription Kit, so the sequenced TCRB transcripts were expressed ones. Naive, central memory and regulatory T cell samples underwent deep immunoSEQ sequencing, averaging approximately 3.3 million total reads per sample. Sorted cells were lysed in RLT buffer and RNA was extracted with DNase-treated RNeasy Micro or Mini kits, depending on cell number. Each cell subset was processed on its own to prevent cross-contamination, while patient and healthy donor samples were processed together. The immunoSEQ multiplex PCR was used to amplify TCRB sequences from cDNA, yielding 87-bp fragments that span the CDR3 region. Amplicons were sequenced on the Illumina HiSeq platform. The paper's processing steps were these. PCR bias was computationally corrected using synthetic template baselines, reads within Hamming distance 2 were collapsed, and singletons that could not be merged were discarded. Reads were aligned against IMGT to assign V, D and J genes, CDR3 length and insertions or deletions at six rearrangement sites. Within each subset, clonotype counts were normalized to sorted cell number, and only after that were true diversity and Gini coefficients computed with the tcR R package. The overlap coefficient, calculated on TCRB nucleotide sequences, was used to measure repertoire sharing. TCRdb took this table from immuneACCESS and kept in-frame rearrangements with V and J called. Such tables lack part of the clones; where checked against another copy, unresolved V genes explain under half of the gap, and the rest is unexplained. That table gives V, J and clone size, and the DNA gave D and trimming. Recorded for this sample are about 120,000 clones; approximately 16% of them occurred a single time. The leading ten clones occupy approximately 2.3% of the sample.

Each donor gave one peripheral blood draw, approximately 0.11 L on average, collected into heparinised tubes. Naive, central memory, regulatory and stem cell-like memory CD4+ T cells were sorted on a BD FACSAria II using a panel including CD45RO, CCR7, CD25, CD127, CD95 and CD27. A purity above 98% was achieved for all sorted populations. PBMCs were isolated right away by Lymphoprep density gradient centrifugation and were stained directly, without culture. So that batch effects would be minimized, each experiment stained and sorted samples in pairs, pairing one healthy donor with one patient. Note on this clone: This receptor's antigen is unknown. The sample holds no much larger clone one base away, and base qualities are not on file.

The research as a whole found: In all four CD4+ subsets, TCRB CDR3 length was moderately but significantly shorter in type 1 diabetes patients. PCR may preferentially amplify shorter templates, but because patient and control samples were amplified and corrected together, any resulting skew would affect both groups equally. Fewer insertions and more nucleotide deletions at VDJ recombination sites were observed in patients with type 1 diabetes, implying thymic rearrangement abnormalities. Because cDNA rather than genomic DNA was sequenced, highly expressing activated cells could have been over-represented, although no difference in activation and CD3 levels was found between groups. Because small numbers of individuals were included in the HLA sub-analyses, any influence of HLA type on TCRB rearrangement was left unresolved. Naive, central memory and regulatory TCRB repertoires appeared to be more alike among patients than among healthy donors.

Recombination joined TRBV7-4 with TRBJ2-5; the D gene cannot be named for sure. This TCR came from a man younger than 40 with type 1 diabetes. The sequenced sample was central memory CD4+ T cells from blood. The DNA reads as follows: TGTGCCAGCAGCTTAGTGGGCTGGGGCCAAGAGACCCAGTACTTC. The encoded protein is CASSLVGWGQETQYF.